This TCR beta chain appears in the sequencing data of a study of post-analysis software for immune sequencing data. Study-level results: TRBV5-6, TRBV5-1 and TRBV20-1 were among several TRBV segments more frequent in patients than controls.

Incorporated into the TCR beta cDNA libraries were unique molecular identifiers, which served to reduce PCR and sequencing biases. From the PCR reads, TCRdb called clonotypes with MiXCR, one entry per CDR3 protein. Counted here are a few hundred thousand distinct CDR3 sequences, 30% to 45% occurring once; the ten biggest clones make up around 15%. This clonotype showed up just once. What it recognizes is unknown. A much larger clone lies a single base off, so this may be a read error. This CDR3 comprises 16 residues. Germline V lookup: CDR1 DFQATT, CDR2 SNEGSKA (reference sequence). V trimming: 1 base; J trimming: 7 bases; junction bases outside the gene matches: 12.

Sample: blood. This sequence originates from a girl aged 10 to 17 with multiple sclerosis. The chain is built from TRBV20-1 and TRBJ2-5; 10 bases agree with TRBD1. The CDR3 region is CSARGPRSGQGLTQYF. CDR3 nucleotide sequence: TGCAGTGCTAGAGGCCCGCGGTCGGGACAGGGGTTGACCCAGTACTTC.